Listed below are T cell receptor beta chains from one sample, sequenced in a study of cytomegalovirus exposure and HLA in healthy donors. Assay used: immunoSEQ multiplex PCR; TCRdb lists only in-frame clones, some missing. The sample yields 100,000 to 150,000 clones, about 85% seen once. Material: PBMCs. The receptors were gathered from a boy aged 10-17 years in good health and CMV-seronegative. Both conserved end residues are trimmed from each CDR3.

CDR3 protein	J gene	V gene
ASSYVGGDRNYGYT	TRBJ1-2	TRBV7-3
ATSRDWGQGEAF	TRBJ1-1	TRBV15
ATSRGGWGGSNEKLF	TRBJ1-4	TRBV15
ASSQLGQAGTGELF	TRBJ2-2	TRBV14
ASSVGTSTDTQY	TRBJ2-3	TRBV6-1
ASGQGGAQY	TRBJ2-3	TRBV27
AEETGECQPQH	TRBJ1-5	TRBV21-1
ASSDRTGGNNSPLH	TRBJ1-6	TRBV7-9
AISVGQGVTYEQY	TRBJ2-7	TRBV10-3
ASSLGQAPFNYGYT	TRBJ1-2	TRBV5-1
ASRPSGRAVYEQY	TRBJ2-7	TRBV6-5
ASSLTDRGPFDSPLH	TRBJ1-6	TRBV5-1
ASSVEGGSYNEQF	TRBJ2-1	TRBV9
ASSDRGAYEQY	TRBJ2-7	TRBV6-5
AWTPPDRVFYEQY	TRBJ2-7	TRBV30
ASSGGGGPDYEQY	TRBJ2-7	TRBV6-1
ASSQRGDSSYEQY	TRBJ2-7	TRBV7-9
ASSIDRALDAF	TRBJ1-1	TRBV5-4
ASSEYGRYNEQF	TRBJ2-1	TRBV25-1
ASSFLSLETQY	TRBJ2-5	TRBV7-8
ASSQVPSGGTDTQY	TRBJ2-3	TRBV4-2
ASSSQGYEQY	TRBJ2-7	TRBV7-2
ASSVGGGEWNSPLH	TRBJ1-6	TRBV9
ASSPGTGGGYT	TRBJ1-2	TRBV6-5
ASSENWNSPLH	TRBJ1-6	TRBV6-4
ASSRDRGKAEAF	TRBJ1-1	TRBV27
SVASGQY	TRBJ2-7	TRBV29-1
ASRGTANQPQH	TRBJ1-5	TRBV6-5
ASSRIDSHNEKLF	TRBJ1-4	TRBV14
ASSQNTGTVFGNTEAF	TRBJ1-1	TRBV5-6
ASSRGQNYGYP	TRBJ1-2	TRBV6-5
ASSTTSGRFEQY	TRBJ2-7	TRBV4-1
ASSLTGTSRDNEQF	TRBJ2-1	TRBV28
ASSPGTDTQY	TRBJ2-3	TRBV7-2
ASSGEYGGKVLEKLF	TRBJ1-4	TRBV7-6